A single TCR beta chain is shown here with its context. This sample is drawn from a study of cytomegalovirus exposure and HLA in healthy donors. In the PCR, 60 Vbeta and 13 Jbeta primers were used. Some clones are missing from TCRdb's copy, which holds only in-frame ones; the method was immunoSEQ multiplex PCR. The sample contains fewer than 250,000 clones, more than 80% of which appear only once. Sequencing used PBMCs. The origin of this receptor is a man aged 30 to 39 in good health and CMV-seronegative.

As DNA, the CDR3 is TGTGCCAGCAGCCCAAGGACAGGCGCAACCCAAGAGACCCAGTACTTC. It yields the protein CASSPRTGATQETQYF. This chain connects TRBV9 to TRBJ2-5, with TRBD1 matching 7 bases. Trimming cost V 4 bases and J 1 base; bases outside gene matches: 10. This CDR3 region has 16 residues. Germline-derived CDR1 and CDR2 are SGDLS and YYNGEE.